This TCR beta chain is from a study of shared clonotypes between healthy human individuals. This was a deep-level run. In the study's own analysis: Junction-only sequences produced by ImmunoSEQ had no quality scores, so filtering differed. Some clones are missing from TCRdb's copy, which holds only in-frame ones; the method was immunoSEQ multiplex PCR. Clonal size and the V and J genes are those of that table, whereas D and trimming came from the DNA. The sample consists of fewer than 600,000 clones, about 74% of them appearing once. This clone occurred many times. Antigen specificity is unknown. J lost 0 bases, V lost 4 bases, and 0 bases had no gene match. The CDR3 is 13 residues long. Germline CDR1 and CDR2: SGHTA and FQGNSA. Study outcomes and limitations: Sequencing depth was a factor that was expected to affect clonotype sharing among donors.

The source of this sequence is a woman in her thirties or forties in good health. Some clones in this sample may be carry-over from other donors' samples. Sequencing input: PBMCs. This chain joins TRBV7-2 and TRBJ2-7; 7 nucleotides agree with TRBD2. The CDR3 reads CASSWTSSYEQYF. CDR3 coding DNA: TGTGCCAGCAGCTGGACTAGCTCCTACGAGCAGTACTTC.